The rows below give T cell receptor beta chains drawn from one sample of a study of CD4 T cells in relation to SARS-CoV-2 and coronaviruses. Sequencing used immunoSEQ multiplex PCR; TCRdb keeps in-frame clones, though not all of them. This table holds about 59,000 clones, roughly 85% found once. The sequenced material came from memory CD4+ T cells from PBMCs. These receptors all stem from a human donor in good health. Both conserved end residues are part of each CDR3. The D gene is left open where the match is weak. A clone size is listed for some rows: how often the clone was seen (once, few, many), or a class if it is expanded.

j_call d_call v_call clone_size cdr3_aa cdr3_nt
TRBJ2-3 TRBD1 TRBV25-1 NA CASSASGQGFGTDTQYF TGTGCCAGCAGTGCGTCGGGACAGGGATTTGGCACAGATACGCAGTATTTT
TRBJ2-2 TRBD2 TRBV7-2 NA CASSKREGGSGELFF TGTGCCAGCAGCAAGCGGGAGGGCGGGTCCGGGGAGCTGTTTTTT
TRBJ2-7 NA TRBV6-5 NA CASRPQGEGSWQYF TGTGCCAGCAGACCCCAGGGGGAGGGCTCGTGGCAGTACTTC
TRBJ2-7 NA TRBV21-1 NA CASSKRTGVTYEQYF TGTGCCAGCAGCAAGAGGACAGGGGTGACCTACGAGCAGTACTTC
TRBJ1-1 NA TRBV6-4 NA CASPIEAENTEAFF TGTGCCAGCCCCATAGAGGCTGAGAACACTGAAGCTTTCTTT
TRBJ2-5 NA TRBV2 NA CASSRGQETQYF TGTGCCAGCTCCCGGGGCCAAGAGACCCAGTACTTC
TRBJ1-6 NA TRBV6-5 NA CASSYRTNYNSPLHF TGTGCCAGCAGTTACCGGACAAACTATAATTCACCCCTCCACTTT
TRBJ2-1 TRBD2 TRBV19 NA CASSPGLLAVSYNEQFF TGTGCCAGTTCTCCTGGGCTCCTAGCGGTCTCCTACAATGAGCAGTTCTTC
TRBJ2-7 TRBD2 TRBV28 NA CASRTTSGSVYEQYF TGTGCCAGCAGGACGACTAGCGGGAGCGTTTACGAGCAGTACTTC
TRBJ2-7 NA TRBV7-9 NA CASSLVSYEQYF TGTGCCAGCAGCTTAGTCTCCTACGAGCAGTACTTC
TRBJ2-4 TRBD1 TRBV28 NA CASSLLSGTGTRAQYF TGTGCCAGCAGTTTATTATCCGGGACAGGGACCCGGGCTCAGTACTTC
TRBJ1-2 NA TRBV11-2 NA CASSLDPPDRSYGYTF TGTGCCAGCAGCTTAGACCCCCCCGACAGGTCCTATGGCTACACCTTC
TRBJ2-5 NA TRBV2 NA CASSANLGLETQYF TGTGCCAGCAGTGCGAATTTGGGCTTAGAGACCCAGTACTTC
TRBJ2-2 TRBD2 TRBV2 NA CASRWREGRSTGELFF TGTGCCAGCAGATGGCGGGAGGGCCGGTCAACCGGGGAGCTGTTTTTT
TRBJ2-2 NA TRBV27 few CASSLLSRGELFF TGTGCCAGCAGTTTACTTAGTCGGGGGGAGCTGTTTTTT
TRBJ1-1 NA TRBV19 NA CASKLGTEYTEAFF TGTGCCAGTAAGTTGGGGACGGAATACACTGAAGCTTTCTTT
TRBJ1-1 TRBD1 TRBV7-9 once CASSLLGQGEQAFF TGTGCCAGCAGCTTGTTGGGACAGGGAGAACAAGCTTTCTTT
TRBJ1-5 NA TRBV15 NA CATSRDTVDYSNQPQHF TGTGCCACCAGCAGAGATACCGTGGACTATAGCAATCAGCCCCAGCATTTT
TRBJ2-1 TRBD2 TRBV7-3 NA CASSSIVSGRAPSGFF TGTGCCAGCAGCTCCATCGTTAGCGGGAGGGCCCCCTCCGGGTTCTTC
TRBJ2-5 TRBD1 TRBV28 NA CASRDRPEETQYF TGTGCCAGCAGGGACAGGCCCGAAGAGACCCAGTACTTC
TRBJ1-6 TRBD1 TRBV28 NA CASSLQGQGASPLHF TGTGCCAGCAGTTTACAGGGGCAGGGGGCTTCACCCCTCCACTTT
TRBJ2-1 TRBD2 TRBV28 NA CASTGGTSGSFEQFF TGTGCCAGCACAGGGGGGACTAGCGGGAGTTTTGAGCAGTTCTTC
TRBJ1-6 NA TRBV6-5 NA CASSGGIYNSPLHF TGTGCCAGCAGCGGGGGAATCTATAATTCACCCCTCCACTTT
TRBJ2-2 NA TRBV11-2 NA CASSFFLRGDTGELFF TGTGCCAGCAGCTTCTTTTTGAGGGGGGACACCGGGGAGCTGTTTTTT
TRBJ1-1 TRBD1 TRBV12-3/TRBV12-4 NA CASAGQMNTEAFF TGTGCCAGTGCGGGACAGATGAACACTGAAGCTTTCTTT
TRBJ1-2 TRBD1 TRBV30 NA CAWSVQGVLLWGYTF TGTGCCTGGAGTGTACAGGGGGTGCTCCTTTGGGGCTACACCTTC
TRBJ2-7 TRBD1 TRBV28 NA CAITDRDEQYF TGTGCCATCACGGACAGGGACGAGCAGTACTTC
TRBJ2-6 NA TRBV4-2 NA CASSQDIGETGANVLTF TGTGCCAGCAGCCAAGATATCGGGGAGACTGGGGCCAACGTCCTGACTTTC
TRBJ2-2 NA TRBV12-3/TRBV12-4 NA CASSFGLKGELFF TGTGCCAGCAGTTTCGGACTAAAGGGGGAGCTGTTTTTT
TRBJ2-7 TRBD1 TRBV6-1 NA CASSEGTGSFYEQYF TGTGCCAGCAGTGAAGGGACAGGGTCCTTCTACGAGCAGTACTTC